The 26 T cell receptor beta chains presented below share a single source sample, sequenced in a study of CD8+ T cells in alopecia areata (dated by TCRdb to the late 2010s). Preparation of the library involved the immunoSEQ multiplex PCR assay. RNA was extracted from all samples and reverse transcribed into cDNA, which served as template for TCR sequencing. TCRdb carries this immuneACCESS record with in-frame sequences only. Its versions omit some clonotypes, under half of them owing to an unresolved V gene in the studies checked, with the rest unexplained. The sample records 100,000 to 120,000 clones, around 59% of which are singletons. Of the sample, around 20% is held by the ten largest clones. Sequences were obtained from CD8+ T cells sorted from blood. All receptors come from a human donor in good health.

The gene calls are TRBV4-3 and TRBJ2-5; D is undetermined. CDR1 and CDR2 from the germline V gene are LGHNA and YSLEER. This CDR3 spans 18 amino acids. Deletions cut 0 bases from V and 1 base from J, with 18 bases between. In nucleotides, the CDR3 is TGCGCCAGCAGCCAAGATCCGGATGTTAGGGCCAGCCAAGAGACCCAGTACTTC. Translated, it gives CASSQDPDVRASQETQYF.

The V and J genes are TRBV18 and TRBJ1-5; D may be TRBD1 (6 bases). The V gene lost 6 bases and the J gene lost 7 bases, with 13 bases spanning the gap. Germline V gene sequence: CDR1 KGHSH, CDR2 LQKENI. The CDR3 length is 13 residues. The CDR3 protein is CASSPGGWQPQHF. The CDR3 DNA follows: TGTGCCAGCTCTCCGGGGGGCTGGCAGCCCCAGCATTTT.

This clone was seen a handful of times. The J gene is TRBJ2-3, the V gene TRBV6-4; possibly TRBD1 for D (6 bases). V lost 3 bases and J 5 bases, leaving 9 bases between the germline ends. Looked up from germline, CDR1 is MRHNA and CDR2 is SNTAGT. The CDR3 contains 13 residues. The CDR3 sequence: CASSEGAEDTQYF. The CDR3, as DNA: TGTGCCAGCAGTGAGGGGGCAGAAGATACGCAGTATTTT.

This clone appeared once. The CDR3: CASSPRRLYSYEQYF. In nucleotides, the CDR3 is TGTGCCAGCTCACCAAGGAGATTATACTCCTACGAGCAGTACTTC. J is TRBJ2-7 and V is TRBV18; D gene uncertain. Trimming took off 2 bases at V and 0 bases at J, with 11 bases between the two ends. The CDR3 is 15 amino acids. The germline CDR1 and CDR2 sequences are KGHSH and LQKENI.

This clone appeared once. The J gene is TRBJ2-7, the V gene TRBV1; no check of the table's D call, TRBD2, against the DNA was made. TRBV1 is deemed a pseudogene. This CDR3 has 17 residues. The CDR3 loop reads CTSSPKTSGVSSYEQYF. In DNA form, the CDR3 reads TGCACCAGCAGCCCCAAGACTAGCGGGGTTAGCTCCTACGAGCAGTACTTC.

V is TRBV5-6 and J is TRBJ2-2; D gene unclear. Germline assignment: CDR1 SGHDT and CDR2 YYEEEE. V lost 1 base and J lost 4, with 8 bases in between. CDR3 length equals 14 residues. CDR3 DNA sequence: TGTGCCAGCAGCTTGAGTCTTGGCACCGGGGAGCTGTTTTTT. The encoded protein is CASSLSLGTGELFF.

The chain employs TRBV29-1 and TRBJ1-2; possible D gene TRBD1, 6 bases. Trimming removed 3 bases from V and 0 bases from J, with 20 bases in between. Germline values: CDR1 SQVTM, CDR2 ANQGSEA. The CDR3 totals 17 residues. The CDR3 region is CSVDDDRLGGSNYGYTF. The CDR3 DNA sequence: TGCAGCGTTGATGACGACCGGCTAGGGGGGTCTAACTATGGCTACACCTTC.

The V gene is TRBV19, the J gene TRBJ2-7; D possibly uses TRBD1 or TRBD2 (5 bases each). Per the germline V gene, CDR1 is LNHDA and CDR2 is SQIVND (reference sequence). This CDR3 comprises 13 residues. V was pared by 5 bases and J by 3 bases, with 11 bases between. The CDR3 here is CASSLPGSYEQYF. In nucleotides, the CDR3 is TGTGCCAGTAGTTTACCAGGGAGCTACGAGCAGTACTTC.

This chain joins TRBV10-1 and TRBJ2-2; D possibly corresponds to TRBD2 (5 bases). The CDR3 covers 15 residues. The germline CDR1 and CDR2 sequences are WNHNN and SYGVQD (reference sequence). With 2 bases removed from V and 6 bases from J, the gap between germline ends came to 13 bases. The CDR3 sequence is CASSEKVEVSGELFF. CDR3 coding DNA: TGCGCCAGCAGTGAGAAGGTGGAGGTCTCCGGGGAGCTGTTTTTT.

This clone was observed a few times. The genes are TRBV4-1 and TRBJ2-5; D may be TRBD2 (5 bases). The CDR3 consists of 13 residues. Trimming removed 6 bases at V and 2 bases at J, with 10 bases between. Looked up from germline, CDR1 is MGHRA and CDR2 is YSYEKL. The chain's CDR3 is CASRETGQETQYF. The CDR3 DNA is TGCGCCAGCAGGGAAACGGGGCAAGAGACCCAGTACTTC.

The chain couples TRBV5-1 to TRBJ2-6; 7 bases fit TRBD1. Germline V gene data show CDR1 as SGHRS and CDR2 as YFSETQ. V was pared by 4 bases and J by 3 bases, with 13 bases of the junction left unmatched. The CDR3 is made up of 18 amino acids. The CDR3 spells CASSPPRQGSIGANVLTF. CDR3 DNA: TGCGCCAGCAGCCCCCCGAGACAGGGAAGTATTGGGGCCAACGTCCTGACTTTC.

The chain has TRBV30 and TRBJ2-7, with a weak D call TRBD2 (6 bases). Trimming shortened V by 3 bases and J by 11 bases, and 14 bases separated the two germline ends. The CDR3 loop spans 11 amino acids. CDR1 GTSNPN and CDR2 SVGIG come from the germline V gene (reference sequence). The CDR3 DNA reads as TGTGCCTGGAGGAACCGGGAGCTTAAGTACTTC. Its translation: CAWRNRELKYF.

The chain has TRBV5-6 and TRBJ2-7; D perhaps matches TRBD1 (5 bases). The CDR3 length is 12 residues. V lost 4 bases, J lost 4 bases, and 9 bases lay in between. CDR1 is SGHDT, CDR2 YYEEEE, per germline. As DNA, the CDR3 is TGTGCCAGCAGCCACGGACATTACGAGCAGTACTTC. It yields the protein CASSHGHYEQYF.

V is TRBV13 and J is TRBJ2-3; 7 nucleotides line up with TRBD1. The CDR3 has 14 residues. J lost 4 bases, V lost 5 bases, and 6 bases had no gene match. The germline CDR1 and CDR2 sequences are PRHDT and FYEKMQ (reference sequence). CDR3 sequence: CASSTSQGADTQYF. The DNA of the CDR3 is TGTGCCAGCAGCACCTCCCAGGGGGCAGATACGCAGTATTTT.

On this clone itself: A far larger clone is one base from this, pointing to a likely read error. The chain joins TRBV5-6 to TRBJ1-1, with TRBD1 as a possible D gene (5 bases). Trimming left V 2 bases short and J 1 base short, with 6 bases between. Germline CDR1 SGHDT, CDR2 YYEEEE. The CDR3 sequence is 13 residues long. CDR3 DNA sequence: TGTGCCAGCAGCTTCACAGGGAACACTGAAGCTTTCTTT. Its protein is CASSFTGNTEAFF.

The V call is TRBV13, the J call TRBJ2-3; 11 bases fit TRBD2. V lost 5 bases to trimming and J lost 0 bases; unmatched junction nucleotides: 16. Germline CDR1 is PRHDT and CDR2 is FYEKMQ (reference sequence). The CDR3 loop spans 20 amino acids. The CDR3 here is CASSSRGFGGLAESTDTQYF. In DNA form, the CDR3 reads TGTGCCAGCAGCAGTAGAGGCTTCGGGGGACTAGCGGAGAGCACAGATACGCAGTATTTT.

This clone was recorded a few times. V is TRBV2 and J is TRBJ2-7, with TRBD1 identical over 12 bases. This CDR3 spans 17 amino acids. CDR1 is SNHLY and CDR2 is FYNNEI in the germline V gene. The V and J ends lost 4 bases and 2 bases, in that order; junction bases with no gene match: 9. The CDR3 nucleotides are TGTGCCAGCAGTGCCGGGACAGGGGGCTGGAGTACCTACGAGCAGTACTTC. Translated, it gives CASSAGTGGWSTYEQYF.

This chain links TRBV4-1 with TRBJ2-3; D is uncertain. The CDR3 is 14 residues long. V was pared by 3 bases and J by 4 bases, with 11 bases between. The germline CDR1 and CDR2 sequences are MGHRA and YSYEKL. Written as DNA, the CDR3 is TGCGCCAGCAGCCATGTACCAAAACCAGATACGCAGTATTTT. Translating gives CASSHVPKPDTQYF.

The chain has TRBV2 and TRBJ1-1; unclear D gene. Germline V gene sequence: CDR1 SNHLY, CDR2 FYNNEI. V shed 4 bases and J shed 8 bases, with 14 bases lying between them. This CDR3 is 13 amino acids long. This CDR3 is CASSGRAESEAFF. CDR3 in DNA: TGTGCCAGCAGTGGCCGGGCAGAATCCGAAGCTTTCTTT.

This sequence joins TRBV7-2 and TRBJ1-6, with a possible D match to TRBD1 (5 bases). The CDR3 runs 13 residues. V was cut by 3 bases and J by 10 bases, with 10 bases left in between. The germline CDR1 and CDR2 sequences are SGHTA and FQGNSA. CDR3 coding DNA: TGTGCCAGCAGCTTTTACAGGAGATCACCCCTCCACTTT. This gives the protein CASSFYRRSPLHF.

Comment on this clone: Other DNA variants within this sample encode the same CDR3. The chain has TRBV11-2 and TRBJ2-7, with 9 nucleotides matching TRBD1. Germline loops: CDR1 SGHAT, CDR2 FQNNGV. CDR3 length: 14 residues. The ends lost 1 base at V and 2 bases at J; junction bases unmatched: 0. As DNA, the CDR3 is TGTGCCAGCAGCTTAGGACAGGGGGCCTACGAGCAGTACTTC. Translation: CASSLGQGAYEQYF.

This chain links TRBV30 with TRBJ1-1; no clear D. Trimming cost V 2 bases and J 1 base, with 8 bases left between them. CDR1 GTSNPN and CDR2 SVGIG come from the germline V gene (reference sequence). The CDR3 contains 13 residues. The CDR3 spells CAWSLGPNTEAFF. CDR3 DNA sequence: TGTGCCTGGAGTTTAGGGCCGAACACTGAAGCTTTCTTT.

The gene calls are TRBV13 and TRBJ2-7, with 10 bases aligning to TRBD2. The ends lost 5 bases at V and 2 bases at J; junction bases unmatched: 0. Germline V gives CDR1 PRHDT, CDR2 FYEKMQ (reference sequence). This CDR3 is 13 amino acids long. Here the CDR3 reads CASSSGGAYEQYF. The CDR3 bases are TGTGCCAGCAGCAGCGGGGGGGCCTACGAGCAGTACTTC.

V usage is TRBV4-1 and J usage is TRBJ2-1; possible D gene TRBD2, 5 bases. The CDR3 has 12 amino acids. Germline V CDR1 and CDR2: MGHRA, YSYEKL. V dropped 0 bases and J dropped 8 bases, with 5 bases sitting between them. The CDR3 region has the DNA TGCGCCAGCAGCCAAGAGAGGGATGAGCAGTTCTTC. Translating it yields CASSQERDEQFF.

This sequence joins TRBV9 and TRBJ2-7, with D possibly called TRBD1 or TRBD2 (5 bases each). CDR3 length: 16 amino acids. The germline V gene has CDR1 SGDLS and CDR2 YYNGEE. V lost 3 bases and J lost 4, with 20 bases in between. The CDR3 loop reads CASSAAVGDFLYEQYF. The CDR3 DNA reads as TGTGCCAGCAGCGCCGCGGTGGGGGATTTCTTGTACGAGCAGTACTTC.

The rearrangement joins TRBV7-9 to TRBJ2-5; TRBD2 is a possible D gene (6 bases). CDR1 and CDR2 from the germline V gene are SEHNR and FQNEAQ (reference sequence). V was trimmed by 1 base and J by 1 base, leaving 19 bases between them. The CDR3 length is 18 residues. The CDR3 loop reads CASSLGFGGSTGQETQYF. The CDR3 region has the DNA TGTGCCAGCAGCTTAGGATTCGGGGGATCCACGGGCCAAGAGACCCAGTACTTC.